This T cell receptor (beta chain) was profiled in a study of T cell changes during pregnancy in multiple sclerosis. Profiled with immunoSEQ multiplex PCR; TCRdb holds only in-frame clones, not every one. Of about 55,000 clones in the sample, about nine tenths were seen once. The CDR3 has 14 amino acids. Unmatched junction bases numbered 5, after V lost 3 bases and J lost 7 bases. The germline V gene encodes CDR1 MGHDK and CDR2 SYGVNS. This clonotype originated in a female donor with multiple sclerosis, enrolled in a pregnancy study. This chain uses TRBV25-1 with TRBJ2-1; 8 bases are shared with TRBD1. Here the sequenced sample was CD4+ T cells from peripheral blood mononuclear cells, taken in the first trimester of pregnancy. CDR3: CASSDQGQGNEQFF. CDR3 coding DNA: TGTGCCAGCAGTGACCAAGGACAGGGTAATGAGCAGTTCTTC.